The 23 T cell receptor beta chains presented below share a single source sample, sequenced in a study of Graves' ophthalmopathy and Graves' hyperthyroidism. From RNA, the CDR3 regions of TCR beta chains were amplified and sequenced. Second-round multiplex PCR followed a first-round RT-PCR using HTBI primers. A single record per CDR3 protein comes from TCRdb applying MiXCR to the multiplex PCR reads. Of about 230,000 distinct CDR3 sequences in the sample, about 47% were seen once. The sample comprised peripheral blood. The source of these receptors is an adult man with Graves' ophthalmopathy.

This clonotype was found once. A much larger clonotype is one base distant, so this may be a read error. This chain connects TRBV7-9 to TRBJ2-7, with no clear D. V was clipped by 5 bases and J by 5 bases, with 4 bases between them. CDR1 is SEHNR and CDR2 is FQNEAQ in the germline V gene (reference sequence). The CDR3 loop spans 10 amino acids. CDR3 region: CASSIDEQYF. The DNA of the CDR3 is TGTGCCAGCAGCATCGACGAGCAGTACTTC.

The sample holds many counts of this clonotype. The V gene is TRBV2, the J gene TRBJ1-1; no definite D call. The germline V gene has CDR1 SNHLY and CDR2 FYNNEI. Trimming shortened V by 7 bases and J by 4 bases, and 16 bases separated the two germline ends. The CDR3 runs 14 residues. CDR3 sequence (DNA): TGTGCCAGCACCCTCGGTGGATCGGGCACTGAAGCTTTCTTT. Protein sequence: CASTLGGSGTEAFF.

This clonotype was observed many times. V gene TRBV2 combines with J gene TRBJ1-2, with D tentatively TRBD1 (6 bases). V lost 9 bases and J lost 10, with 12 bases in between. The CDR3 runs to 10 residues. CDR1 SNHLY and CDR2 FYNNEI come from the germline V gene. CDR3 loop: CASTGSDYTF. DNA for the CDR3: TGTGCCAGTACAGGGTCGGACTACACCTTC.

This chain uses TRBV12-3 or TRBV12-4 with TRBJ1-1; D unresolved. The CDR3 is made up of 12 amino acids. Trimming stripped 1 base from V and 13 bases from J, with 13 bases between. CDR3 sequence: CASSLDLHKGFF. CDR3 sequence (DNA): TGTGCCAGCAGTTTAGACCTCCACAAGGGTTTCTTT.

The CDR3 bases are TGTGCCAGCAGCTTTCATCAGTATGGCTACACCTTC. This sequence encodes CASSFHQYGYTF. This sequence joins TRBV7-9 and TRBJ1-2; D unresolved. The germline gives CDR1 SEHNR, CDR2 FQNEAQ (reference sequence). V was clipped by 3 bases and J by 5 bases, with 7 bases between them. The CDR3 has 12 residues.

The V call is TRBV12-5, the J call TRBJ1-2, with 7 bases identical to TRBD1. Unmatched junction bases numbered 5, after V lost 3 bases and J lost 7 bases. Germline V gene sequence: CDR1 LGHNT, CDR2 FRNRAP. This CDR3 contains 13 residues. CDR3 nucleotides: TGTGCTAGTGGTTTAGGGACAGCCGGTGGCTACACCTTC. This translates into CASGLGTAGGYTF.

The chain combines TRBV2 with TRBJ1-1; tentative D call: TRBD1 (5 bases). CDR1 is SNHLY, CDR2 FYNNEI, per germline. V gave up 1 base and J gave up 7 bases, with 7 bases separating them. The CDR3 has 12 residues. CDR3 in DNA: TGTGCCAGCAGTGAAGGGAGGGGTGAAGCTTTCTTT. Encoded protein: CASSEGRGEAFF.

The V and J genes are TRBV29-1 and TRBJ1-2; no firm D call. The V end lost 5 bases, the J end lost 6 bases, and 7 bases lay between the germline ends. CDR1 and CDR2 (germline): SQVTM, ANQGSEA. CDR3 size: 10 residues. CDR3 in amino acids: CSVWRDGYTF. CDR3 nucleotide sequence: TGCAGCGTTTGGAGGGATGGCTACACCTTC.

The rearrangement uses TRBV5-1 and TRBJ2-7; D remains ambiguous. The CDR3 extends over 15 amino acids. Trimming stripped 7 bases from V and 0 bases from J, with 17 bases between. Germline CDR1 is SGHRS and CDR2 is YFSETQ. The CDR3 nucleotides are TGCGCCAGCCAGCTGCGTCCGTCGGGCTCCTACGAGCAGTACTTC. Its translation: CASQLRPSGSYEQYF.

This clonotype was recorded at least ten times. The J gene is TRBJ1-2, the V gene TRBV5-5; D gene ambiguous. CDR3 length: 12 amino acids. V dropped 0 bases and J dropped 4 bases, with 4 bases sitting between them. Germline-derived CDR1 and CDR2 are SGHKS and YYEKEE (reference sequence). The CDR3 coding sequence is TGTGCCAGCAGCTTGGATGTCTATGGCTACACCTTC. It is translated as CASSLDVYGYTF.

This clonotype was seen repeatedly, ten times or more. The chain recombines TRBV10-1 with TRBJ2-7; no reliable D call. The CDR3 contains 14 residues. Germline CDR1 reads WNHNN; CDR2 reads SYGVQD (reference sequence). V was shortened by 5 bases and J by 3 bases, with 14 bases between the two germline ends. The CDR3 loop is CASSPDGLSYEQYF. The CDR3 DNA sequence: TGCGCCAGCAGTCCCGACGGATTGAGCTACGAGCAGTACTTC.

CDR3 in amino acids: CASGGTTGANVLTF. CDR3 nucleotides: TGTGCCAGCGGTGGAACGACTGGGGCCAACGTCCTGACTTTC. This sequence joins TRBV2 and TRBJ2-6, with no clear D. Germline CDR1 and CDR2: SNHLY and FYNNEI. The CDR3 spans 14 residues. Trimming pared 8 bases from V and 2 bases from J, leaving 10 bases between.

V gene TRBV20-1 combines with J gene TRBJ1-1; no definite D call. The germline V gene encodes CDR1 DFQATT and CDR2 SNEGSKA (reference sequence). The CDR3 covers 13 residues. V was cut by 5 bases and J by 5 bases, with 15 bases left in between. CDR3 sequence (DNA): TGCAGTGCTTCGAGGACTCAGAGGACTGAAGCTTTCTTT. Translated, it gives CSASRTQRTEAFF.

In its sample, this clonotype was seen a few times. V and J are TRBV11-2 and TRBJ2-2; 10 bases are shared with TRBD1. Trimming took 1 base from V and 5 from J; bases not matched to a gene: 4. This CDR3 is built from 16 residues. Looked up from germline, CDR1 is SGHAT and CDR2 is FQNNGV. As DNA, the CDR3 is TGTGCCAGCAGCTTAGTGCGACAGGGGGCGACCGGGGAGCTGTTTTTT. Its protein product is CASSLVRQGATGELFF.

This chain's CDR3 is CASSPGQGSGTQYF. As DNA, the CDR3 is TGTGCCAGCAGCCCAGGACAGGGATCGGGGACCCAGTACTTC. The rearrangement links TRBV7-9 to TRBJ2-5, with 8 bases identical to TRBD1. With V trimmed by 5 bases and J by 7 bases, 9 bases remained unmatched. CDR1 is SEHNR, CDR2 FQNEAQ, per germline (reference sequence). This CDR3 is 14 amino acids long. Using reference TRBV7-9 and TRBJ2-5 for the parts outside the CDR3, the full variable domain is DTGVSQNPRHKITKRGQNVTFRCDPISEHNRLYWYRQTLGQGPEFLTYFQNEAQLEKSRLLSDRFSAERPKGSFSTLEIQRTEQGDSAMYLCASSPGQGSGTQYFGPGTRLLVL.

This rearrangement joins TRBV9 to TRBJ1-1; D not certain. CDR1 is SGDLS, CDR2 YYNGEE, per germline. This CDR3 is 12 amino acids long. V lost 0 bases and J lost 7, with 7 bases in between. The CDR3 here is CASSVVNGEAFF. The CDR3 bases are TGTGCCAGCAGCGTAGTTAACGGTGAAGCTTTCTTT.

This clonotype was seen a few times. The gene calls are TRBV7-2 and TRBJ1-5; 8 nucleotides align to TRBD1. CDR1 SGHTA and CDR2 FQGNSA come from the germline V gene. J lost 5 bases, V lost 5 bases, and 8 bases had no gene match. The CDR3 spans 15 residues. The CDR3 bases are TGTGCCAGCAGCCCCAGGACAGGGAGTGATCAGCCCCAGCATTTT. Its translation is CASSPRTGSDQPQHF.

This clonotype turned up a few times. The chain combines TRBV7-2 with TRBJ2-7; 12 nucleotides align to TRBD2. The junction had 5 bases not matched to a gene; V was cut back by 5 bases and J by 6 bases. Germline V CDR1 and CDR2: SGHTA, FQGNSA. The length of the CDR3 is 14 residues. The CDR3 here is CASSAGTSGSEQYF. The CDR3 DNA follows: TGTGCCAGCAGCGCCGGGACTAGCGGGTCCGAGCAGTACTTC.

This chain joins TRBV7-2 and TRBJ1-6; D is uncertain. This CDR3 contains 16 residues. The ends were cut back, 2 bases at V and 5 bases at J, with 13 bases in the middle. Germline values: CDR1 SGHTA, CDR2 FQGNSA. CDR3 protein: CASSLFGERNNSPLHF. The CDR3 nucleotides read TGTGCCAGCAGCTTATTCGGGGAAAGGAATAATTCACCCCTCCACTTT.

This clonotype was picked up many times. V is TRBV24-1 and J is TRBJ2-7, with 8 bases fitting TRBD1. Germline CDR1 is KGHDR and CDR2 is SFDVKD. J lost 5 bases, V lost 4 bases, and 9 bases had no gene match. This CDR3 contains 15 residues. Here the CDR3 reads CATSDSQGGRDEQYF. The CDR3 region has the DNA TGTGCCACCAGTGACTCACAGGGGGGAAGAGACGAGCAGTACTTC.

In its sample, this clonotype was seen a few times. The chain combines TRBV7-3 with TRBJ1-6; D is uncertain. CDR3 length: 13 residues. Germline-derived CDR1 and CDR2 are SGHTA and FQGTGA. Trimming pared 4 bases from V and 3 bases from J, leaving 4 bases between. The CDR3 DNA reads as TGTGCCAGCAGCTACGTCTATAATTCACCCCTCCACTTT. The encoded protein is CASSYVYNSPLHF.

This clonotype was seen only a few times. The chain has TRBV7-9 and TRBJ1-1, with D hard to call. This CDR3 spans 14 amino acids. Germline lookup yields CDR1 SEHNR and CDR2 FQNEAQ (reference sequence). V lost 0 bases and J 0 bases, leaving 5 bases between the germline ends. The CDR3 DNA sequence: TGTGCCAGCAGCTTAGCACAAATGAACACTGAAGCTTTCTTT. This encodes CASSLAQMNTEAFF.

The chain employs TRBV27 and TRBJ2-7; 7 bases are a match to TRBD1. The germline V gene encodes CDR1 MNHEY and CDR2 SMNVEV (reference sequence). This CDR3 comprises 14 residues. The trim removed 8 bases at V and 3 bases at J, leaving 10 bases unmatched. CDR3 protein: CASRSKTGNYEQYF. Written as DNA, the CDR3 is TGTGCCAGCCGAAGTAAGACAGGGAACTACGAGCAGTACTTC.